These 18 T cell receptor beta chains share one sample of origin, sequenced in a study of T cells in Graves' hyperthyroidism and ophthalmopathy. RNA transcripts gave rise to amplified TCR beta CDR3 regions. RT-PCR in the first round (using the HTBI primer set) targeted the TCR CDR3. Each CDR3 protein gets one entry after TCRdb re-called the multiplex PCR reads with MiXCR. The sample has around 200,000 distinct CDR3 sequences, around 15% seen once. Sequencing was done on a sample of blood. The receptor set was obtained from a woman aged 50 to 60 with Graves' hyperthyroidism.

This clonotype was observed many times. This rearrangement joins TRBV28 to TRBJ1-2; D remains unclear. The CDR3 sequence is 13 residues long. V lost 1 base and J lost 7, with 10 bases in between. Per the germline V gene, CDR1 is MDHEN and CDR2 is SYDVKM. CDR3 sequence (DNA): TGTGCCAGCAGTTTATCGGGGATTGGTGGCTACACCTTC. This codes for CASSLSGIGGYTF.

This clonotype was counted many times. The chain carries TRBV24-1 and TRBJ2-1; D is perhaps TRBD1 (6 bases). From germline, CDR1 is KGHDR and CDR2 SFDVKD. This CDR3 comprises 14 residues. Trimming removed 3 bases from V and 4 bases from J, with 9 bases in between. CDR3 in amino acids: CATSDQQGYNEQFF. CDR3 nucleotide sequence: TGTGCCACCAGTGATCAACAGGGATACAATGAGCAGTTCTTC.

The chain joins TRBV20-1 to TRBJ1-1; 7 bases line up with TRBD1. Losses at the gene ends were 3 bases for V and 2 bases for J; bases not matched to a gene: 9. The length of the CDR3 is 15 residues. The germline V gene encodes CDR1 DFQATT and CDR2 SNEGSKA (reference sequence). CDR3 bases: TGCAGTGCTAGTCCCCCCAGGGGGGATAACACTGAAGCTTTCTTT. Translating it yields CSASPPRGDNTEAFF.

This clonotype was counted at least ten times. The chain recombines TRBV20-1 with TRBJ1-3; TRBD1 might be the D (6 bases). The CDR3 has 16 amino acids. V dropped 2 bases and J dropped 2 bases, with 16 bases sitting between them. Germline-derived CDR1 and CDR2 are DFQATT and SNEGSKA (reference sequence). CDR3 amino acids: CSARRPTGRAGNTIYF. CDR3 sequence (DNA): TGCAGTGCTAGACGACCTACAGGGAGGGCTGGAAACACCATATATTTT.

This clonotype was detected ten times or more. The chain employs TRBV2 and TRBJ2-1; TRBD1 is a possible D gene (5 bases). The CDR3 extends over 15 amino acids. Deletions cut 3 bases from V and 2 bases from J, with 11 bases between. The V gene's germline CDR1 is SNHLY and CDR2 FYNNEI. The CDR3 is CASSDGREPYNEQFF. The CDR3, as DNA: TGTGCCAGCAGTGATGGCAGGGAACCCTACAATGAGCAGTTCTTC.

This clonotype was seen at least ten times. V and J are TRBV12-3 or TRBV12-4 and TRBJ1-2, with a possible D match to TRBD1 (5 bases). The V end was cut by 2 bases, the J end by 2 bases, with 9 bases between. The CDR3 runs 14 residues. As DNA, the CDR3 is TGTGCCAGCAGTTTATACCACAGGAACTATGGCTACACCTTC. This codes for CASSLYHRNYGYTF.

This clonotype was counted a few times. The chain recombines TRBV27 with TRBJ1-2; D uncertain. V dropped 5 bases and J dropped 1 base, with 17 bases sitting between them. This CDR3 comprises 16 residues. Germline CDR1 is MNHEY and CDR2 is SMNVEV (reference sequence). The CDR3 DNA is TGTGCCAGCAGTACTCGCCTAGAAGAGATTAACTATGGCTACACCTTC. As protein: CASSTRLEEINYGYTF.

The chain employs TRBV5-1 and TRBJ1-2; 7 bases agree with TRBD1. CDR3 length: 15 amino acids. V shed 3 bases and J 3 bases; nucleotides not matched to a gene: 8. Germline V gives CDR1 SGHRS, CDR2 YFSETQ. In DNA, the CDR3 is TGCGCCAGCAGCTGGGGACAGCTCGGATACTATGGCTACACCTTC. It yields the protein CASSWGQLGYYGYTF.

This clonotype was seen more than once but under ten times. A much bigger clone sits one base away, suggesting this may be a read error. The rearrangement uses TRBV28 and TRBJ2-4; D remains unclear. Germline-derived CDR1 and CDR2 are MDHEN and SYDVKM. V lost 4 bases and J 4 bases, leaving 8 bases between the germline ends. The CDR3 is made up of 13 amino acids. The CDR3 region has the DNA TGTGCCAGCAGTTCATGGGCTAAAAACATTCAGTACTTC. Amino acid sequence: CASSSWAKNIQYF.

The J gene is TRBJ2-1, the V gene TRBV10-2; 9 bases match TRBD1. CDR1 and CDR2 (germline): WSHSY, SAAADI. J gave up 7 bases and V 2 bases, and 6 bases lay outside the gene matches. The CDR3 sequence is 15 residues long. In nucleotides, the CDR3 is TGCGCCAGCAGTGAGGGACAGGGGAGAAGAAATGAGCAGTTCTTC. Translated, it gives CASSEGQGRRNEQFF.

This clonotype was observed many times. This rearrangement joins TRBV7-9 to TRBJ2-1; 7 nucleotides line up with TRBD1. The CDR3 covers 18 residues. Trimming at V came to 0 bases and at J to 4 bases, leaving 12 bases not matched to a gene. Germline-derived CDR1 and CDR2 are SEHNR and FQNEAQ (reference sequence). In DNA form, the CDR3 reads TGTGCCAGCAGCTTAGCGTTGACCAGGGACAGCCTTTACAATGAGCAGTTCTTC. Residues: CASSLALTRDSLYNEQFF.

The sample holds a few counts of this clonotype. The junction departs from germline at one end; a sequencing error may be responsible. The chain combines TRBV29-1 with TRBJ1-4; possible D gene TRBD1, 6 bases. The CDR3 runs to 13 residues. CDR1 and CDR2 (germline): SQVTM, ANQGSEA. CDR3 DNA: TGCAGCGTTGAGGAACAGGGAAATGAAAAACTGCTTTTT. Protein: CSVEEQGNEKLLF.

This clonotype was seen many times. The gene calls are TRBV19 and TRBJ2-1; D possibly uses TRBD1 or TRBD2 (6 bases each). The CDR3 is 16 amino acids. Germline CDR1 LNHDA, CDR2 SQIVND (reference sequence). Trimming cost V 6 bases and J 5 bases, with 20 bases left between them. The CDR3 DNA sequence: TGTGCCAGTAGCTCCCTCGTGGGGGGCCGACACAATGAGCAGTTCTTC. It translates to CASSSLVGGRHNEQFF.

This chain's CDR3 is CASSFVGTGSHEQYF. Here the CDR3 DNA reads TGTGCCAGCAGTTTCGTCGGGACAGGGAGTCACGAGCAGTACTTC. The chain is built from TRBV27 and TRBJ2-7; 9 positions match TRBD1. V lost 3 bases, J lost 5 bases, and 8 bases stayed unmatched. The CDR3 totals 15 residues. Germline V CDR1 and CDR2: MNHEY, SMNVEV (reference sequence).

The rearrangement links TRBV6-2 or TRBV6-3 to TRBJ1-1; weak D call: TRBD1 (6 bases). This CDR3 is 14 amino acids long. CDR1 is MNHEY and CDR2 is SVGEGT in the germline V gene. V lost 10 bases and J lost 0, with 15 bases in between. CDR3 nucleotide sequence: TGTGCCACCCGGACAGATAACATGAACACTGAAGCTTTCTTT. Translated, it gives CATRTDNMNTEAFF.

The DNA for the CDR3 is TGTGCCAGCAGTGATACGGACAGGGGAGATGAGCAGTTCTTC. This sequence encodes CASSDTDRGDEQFF. The V gene is TRBV6-1, the J gene TRBJ2-1, with TRBD1 matching over 9 bases. CDR3 length equals 14 residues. Germline CDR1 reads MNHNS; CDR2 reads SASEGT. The J segment lost 8 bases and the V segment lost 3 bases, leaving 5 bases of the junction unmatched.

The CDR3: CASSRHPDYGYTF. CDR3 nucleotide sequence: TGTGCCAGCAGTAGACACCCAGATTATGGCTACACCTTC. The chain has TRBV6-1 and TRBJ1-2; D is undetermined. Germline CDR1 reads MNHNS; CDR2 reads SASEGT. The CDR3 length is 13 residues. Trimming left V 5 bases short and J 5 bases short, with 12 bases between.

At least ten counts were recorded for this clonotype. The rearrangement uses TRBV9 and TRBJ2-3; possible D gene TRBD2, 5 bases. The germline V and J ends were trimmed by 0 bases and 2 bases, with 13 bases remaining between them. The CDR3 has 16 residues. The germline CDR1 and CDR2 sequences are SGDLS and YYNGEE. The CDR3 region is CASSVVSGIDTDTQYF. DNA of the CDR3: TGTGCCAGCAGCGTAGTATCGGGGATTGACACAGATACGCAGTATTTT.